The present entry profiles one TCR beta chain with its context. These data belong to a study of control samples from healthy donors and cancer patients. The table came from immunoSEQ multiplex PCR; TCRdb's copy has only in-frame clones and leaves some out. The sample shows around 82,000 clones, 89% of them seen only once. This TCR derives from a man in his forties or fifties in good health. Sequenced sample: blood.

The CDR3 here is CASSLGRVGGNTIYF. The CDR3 DNA follows: TGTGCCAGCAGCTTAGGTCGGGTCGGCGGAAACACCATATATTTT. The chain combines TRBV7-9 with TRBJ1-3, with unresolved D. Germline lookup yields CDR1 SEHNR and CDR2 FQNEAQ (reference sequence). The CDR3 contains 15 residues. The ends were cut back, 1 base at V and 4 bases at J, with 11 bases in the middle.